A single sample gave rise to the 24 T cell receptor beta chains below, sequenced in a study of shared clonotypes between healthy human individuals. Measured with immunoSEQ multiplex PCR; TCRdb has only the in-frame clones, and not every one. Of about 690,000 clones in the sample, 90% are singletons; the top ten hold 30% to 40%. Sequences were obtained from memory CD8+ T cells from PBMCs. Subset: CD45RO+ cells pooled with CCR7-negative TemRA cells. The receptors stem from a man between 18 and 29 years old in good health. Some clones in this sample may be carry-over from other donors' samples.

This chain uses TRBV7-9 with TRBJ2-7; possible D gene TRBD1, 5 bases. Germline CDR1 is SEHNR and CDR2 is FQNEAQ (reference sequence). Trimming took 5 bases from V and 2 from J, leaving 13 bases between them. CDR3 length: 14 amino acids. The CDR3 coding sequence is TGTGCCAGCAGCGGACCAGGGATCACCTACGAGCAGTACTTC. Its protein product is CASSGPGITYEQYF.

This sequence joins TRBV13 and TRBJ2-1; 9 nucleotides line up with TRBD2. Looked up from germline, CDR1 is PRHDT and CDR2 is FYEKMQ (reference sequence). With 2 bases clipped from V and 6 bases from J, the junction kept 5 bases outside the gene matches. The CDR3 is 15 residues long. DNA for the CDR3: TGTGCCAGCAGCTTAACGCGGGAGGGAAGCAATGAGCAGTTCTTC. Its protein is CASSLTREGSNEQFF.

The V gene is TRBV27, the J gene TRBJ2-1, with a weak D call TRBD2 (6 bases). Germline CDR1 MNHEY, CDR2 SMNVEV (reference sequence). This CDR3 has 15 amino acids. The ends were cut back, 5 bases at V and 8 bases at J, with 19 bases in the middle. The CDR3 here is CASSDGTSPVDEQFF. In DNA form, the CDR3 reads TGTGCCAGCAGTGATGGGACTTCCCCGGTGGATGAGCAGTTCTTC.

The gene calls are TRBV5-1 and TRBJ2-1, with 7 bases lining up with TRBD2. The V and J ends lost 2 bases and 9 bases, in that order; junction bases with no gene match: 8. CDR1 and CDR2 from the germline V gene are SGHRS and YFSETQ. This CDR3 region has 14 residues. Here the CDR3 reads CASSFSGGWSEQFF. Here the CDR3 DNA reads TGCGCCAGCAGCTTCTCGGGAGGTTGGAGTGAGCAGTTCTTC.

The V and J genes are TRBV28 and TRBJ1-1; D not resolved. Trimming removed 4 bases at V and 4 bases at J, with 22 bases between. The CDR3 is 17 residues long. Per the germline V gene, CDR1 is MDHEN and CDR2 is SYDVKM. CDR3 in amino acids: CASSYPLMDLRGTEAFF. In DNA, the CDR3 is TGTGCCAGCAGTTATCCCTTGATGGACCTTCGAGGCACTGAAGCTTTCTTT. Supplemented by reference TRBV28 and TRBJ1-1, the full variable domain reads DVKVTQSSRYLVKRTGEKVFLECVQDMDHENMFWYRQDPGLGLRLIYFSYDVKMKEKGDIPEGYSVSREKKERFSLILESASTNQTSMYLCASSYPLMDLRGTEAFFGQGTRLTVV.

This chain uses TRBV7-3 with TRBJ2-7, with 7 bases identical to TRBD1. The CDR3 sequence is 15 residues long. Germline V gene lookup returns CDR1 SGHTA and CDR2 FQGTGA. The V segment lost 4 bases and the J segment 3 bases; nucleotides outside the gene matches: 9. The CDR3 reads CASSSAGGGSYEQYF. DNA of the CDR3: TGTGCCAGCAGCTCCGCAGGGGGTGGGAGCTACGAGCAGTACTTC.

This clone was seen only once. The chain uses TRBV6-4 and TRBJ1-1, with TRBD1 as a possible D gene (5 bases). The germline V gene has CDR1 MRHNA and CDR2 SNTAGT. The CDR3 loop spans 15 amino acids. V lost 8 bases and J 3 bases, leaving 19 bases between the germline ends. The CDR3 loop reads CASPEGQTDDTEAFF. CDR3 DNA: TGTGCCAGCCCCGAGGGGCAGACAGATGACACTGAAGCTTTCTTT.

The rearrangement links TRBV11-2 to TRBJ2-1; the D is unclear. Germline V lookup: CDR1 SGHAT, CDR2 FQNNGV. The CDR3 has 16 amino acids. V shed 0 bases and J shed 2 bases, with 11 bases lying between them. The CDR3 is CASSLEPRHTYNEQFF. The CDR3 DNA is TGTGCCAGCAGCTTAGAGCCCAGACACACCTACAATGAGCAGTTCTTC.

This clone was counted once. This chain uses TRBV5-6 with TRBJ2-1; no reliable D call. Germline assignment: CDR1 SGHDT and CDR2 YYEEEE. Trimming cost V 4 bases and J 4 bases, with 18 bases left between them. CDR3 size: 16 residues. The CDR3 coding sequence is TGTGCCAGCAGCCCGATTTCTGGGGTTGAGTACAATGAGCAGTTCTTC. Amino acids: CASSPISGVEYNEQFF.

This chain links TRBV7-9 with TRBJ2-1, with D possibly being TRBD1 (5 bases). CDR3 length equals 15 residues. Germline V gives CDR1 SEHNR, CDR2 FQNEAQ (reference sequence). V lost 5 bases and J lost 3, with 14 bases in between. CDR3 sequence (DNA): TGTGCCAGCAGCCCCACAGGACGGAACTACAATGAGCAGTTCTTC. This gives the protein CASSPTGRNYNEQFF. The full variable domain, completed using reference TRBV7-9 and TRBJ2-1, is DTGVSQNPRHKITKRGQNVTFRCDPISEHNRLYWYRQTLGQGPEFLTYFQNEAQLEKSRLLSDRFSAERPKGSFSTLEIQRTEQGDSAMYLCASSPTGRNYNEQFFGPGTRLTVL.

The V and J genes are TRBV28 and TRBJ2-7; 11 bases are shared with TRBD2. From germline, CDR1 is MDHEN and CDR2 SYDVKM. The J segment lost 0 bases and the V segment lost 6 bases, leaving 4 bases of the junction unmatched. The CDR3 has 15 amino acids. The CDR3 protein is CASRLAGGPSYEQYF. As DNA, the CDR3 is TGTGCCAGCAGGCTAGCGGGAGGACCCTCCTACGAGCAGTACTTC.

The CDR3 loop is CASSFPTRGRKDTQYF. CDR3 in DNA: TGTGCCAGCAGTTTTCCCACCAGGGGGCGAAAAGATACGCAGTATTTT. This rearrangement joins TRBV28 to TRBJ2-3, with TRBD1 matching over 8 bases. Germline lookup yields CDR1 MDHEN and CDR2 SYDVKM. The CDR3 is made up of 16 amino acids. The J segment lost 5 bases and the V segment lost 3 bases, leaving 10 bases of the junction unmatched. Using reference TRBV28 and TRBJ2-3 for the parts outside the CDR3, the full variable domain is DVKVTQSSRYLVKRTGEKVFLECVQDMDHENMFWYRQDPGLGLRLIYFSYDVKMKEKGDIPEGYSVSREKKERFSLILESASTNQTSMYLCASSFPTRGRKDTQYFGPGTRLTVL.

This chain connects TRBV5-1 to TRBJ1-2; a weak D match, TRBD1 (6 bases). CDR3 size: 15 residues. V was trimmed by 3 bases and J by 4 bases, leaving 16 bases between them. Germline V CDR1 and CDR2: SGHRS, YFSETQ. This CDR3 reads CASSWGGGPSYGYTF. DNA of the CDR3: TGCGCCAGCAGCTGGGGCGGGGGCCCTAGCTATGGCTACACCTTC.

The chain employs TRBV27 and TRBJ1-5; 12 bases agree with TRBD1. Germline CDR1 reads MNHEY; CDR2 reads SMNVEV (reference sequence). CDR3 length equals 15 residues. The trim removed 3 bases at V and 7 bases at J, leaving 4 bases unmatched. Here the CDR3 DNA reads TGTGCCAGCAGTTTGGGACAGGGGGCTGGGCAGCCCCAGCATTTT. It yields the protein CASSLGQGAGQPQHF.

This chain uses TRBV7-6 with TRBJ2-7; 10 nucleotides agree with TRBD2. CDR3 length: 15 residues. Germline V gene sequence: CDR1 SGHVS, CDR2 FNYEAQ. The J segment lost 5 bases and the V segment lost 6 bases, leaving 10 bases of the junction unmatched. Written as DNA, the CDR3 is TGTGCCAGCAGTGAGCGGGAGGGAACGTTCCACGAGCAGTACTTC. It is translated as CASSEREGTFHEQYF.

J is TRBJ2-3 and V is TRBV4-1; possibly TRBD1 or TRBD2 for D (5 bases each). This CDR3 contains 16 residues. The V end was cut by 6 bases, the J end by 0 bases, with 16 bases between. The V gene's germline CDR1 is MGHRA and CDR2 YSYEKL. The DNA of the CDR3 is TGCGCCAGCAGAAAGCGCGGCAGGGACAGCACAGATACGCAGTATTTT. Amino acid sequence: CASRKRGRDSTDTQYF.

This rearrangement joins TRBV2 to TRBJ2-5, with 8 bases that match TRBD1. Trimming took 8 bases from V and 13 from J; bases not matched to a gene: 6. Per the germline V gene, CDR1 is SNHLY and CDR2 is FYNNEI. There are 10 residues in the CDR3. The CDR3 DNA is TGTGCCAGCGACGCCGGGACAGGGTACTTC. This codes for CASDAGTGYF.

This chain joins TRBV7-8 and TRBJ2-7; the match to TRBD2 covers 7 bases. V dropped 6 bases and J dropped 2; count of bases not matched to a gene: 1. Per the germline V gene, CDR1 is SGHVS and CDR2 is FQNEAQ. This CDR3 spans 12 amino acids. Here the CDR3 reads CASRSGTYEQYF. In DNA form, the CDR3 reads TGTGCCAGCAGAAGCGGGACCTACGAGCAGTACTTC.

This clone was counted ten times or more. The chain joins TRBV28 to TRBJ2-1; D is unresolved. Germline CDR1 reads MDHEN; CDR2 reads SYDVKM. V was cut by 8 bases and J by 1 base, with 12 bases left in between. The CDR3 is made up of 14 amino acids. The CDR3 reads CASQYHQSYNEQFF. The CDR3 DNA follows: TGTGCCAGCCAATACCACCAGTCCTACAATGAGCAGTTCTTC.

The CDR3 coding sequence is TGTGCCAGCGTGGGGGCCGGGGGTGGCTACACCTTC. This gives the protein CASVGAGGGYTF. V and J are TRBV27 and TRBJ1-2, with a tentative D call TRBD1 (6 bases). Germline V gene lookup returns CDR1 MNHEY and CDR2 SMNVEV (reference sequence). V lost 8 bases and J lost 7, with 14 bases in between. CDR3 length: 12 amino acids.

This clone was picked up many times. The CDR3 loop is CASSQEWREGGVYEQYF. CDR3 bases: TGCGCCAGCAGCCAAGAGTGGCGGGAGGGTGGGGTTTACGAGCAGTACTTC. The rearrangement uses TRBV4-1 and TRBJ2-7; the match to TRBD2 covers 9 bases. CDR3 size: 17 residues. Unmatched junction bases numbered 10, after V lost 0 bases and J lost 4 bases. Germline V gives CDR1 MGHRA, CDR2 YSYEKL.

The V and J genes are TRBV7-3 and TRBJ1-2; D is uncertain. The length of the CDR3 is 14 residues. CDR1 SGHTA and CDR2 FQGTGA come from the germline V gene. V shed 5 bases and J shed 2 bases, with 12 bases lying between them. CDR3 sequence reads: CASSLSGRNYGYTF. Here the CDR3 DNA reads TGTGCCAGCAGCCTATCCGGACGGAACTATGGCTACACCTTC.

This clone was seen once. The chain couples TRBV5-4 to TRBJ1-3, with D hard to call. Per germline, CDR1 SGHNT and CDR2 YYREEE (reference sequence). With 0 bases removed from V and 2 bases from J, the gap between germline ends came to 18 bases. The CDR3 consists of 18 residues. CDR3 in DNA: TGTGCCAGCAGCTTGGTAGACTCCCCGGGTCTGGCTGGAAACACCATATATTTT. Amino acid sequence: CASSLVDSPGLAGNTIYF.

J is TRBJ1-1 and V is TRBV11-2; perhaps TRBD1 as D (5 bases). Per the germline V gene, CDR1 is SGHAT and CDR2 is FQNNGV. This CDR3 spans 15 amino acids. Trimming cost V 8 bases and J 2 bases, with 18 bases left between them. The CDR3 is CASVGWQGPNTEAFF. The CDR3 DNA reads TGTGCCAGCGTCGGATGGCAGGGACCTAACACTGAAGCTTTCTTT.